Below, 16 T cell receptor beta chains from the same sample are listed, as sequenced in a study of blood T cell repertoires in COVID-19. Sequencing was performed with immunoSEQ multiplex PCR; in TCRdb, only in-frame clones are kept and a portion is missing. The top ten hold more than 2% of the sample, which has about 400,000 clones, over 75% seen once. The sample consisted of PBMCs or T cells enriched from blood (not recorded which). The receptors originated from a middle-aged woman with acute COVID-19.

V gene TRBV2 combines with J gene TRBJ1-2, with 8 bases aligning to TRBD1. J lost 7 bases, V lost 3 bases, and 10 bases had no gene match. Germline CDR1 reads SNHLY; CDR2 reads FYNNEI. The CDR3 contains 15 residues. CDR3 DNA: TGTGCCAGCAGTGACAGGGGGCCCGGTTTTGGTGGCTACACCTTC. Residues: CASSDRGPGFGGYTF.

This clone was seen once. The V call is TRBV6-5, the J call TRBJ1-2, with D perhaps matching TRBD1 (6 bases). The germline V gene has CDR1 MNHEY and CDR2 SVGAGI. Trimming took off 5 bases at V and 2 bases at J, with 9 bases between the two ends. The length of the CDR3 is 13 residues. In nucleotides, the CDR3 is TGTGCCAGCAGTCCGGGACACAACTATGGCTACACCTTC. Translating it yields CASSPGHNYGYTF.

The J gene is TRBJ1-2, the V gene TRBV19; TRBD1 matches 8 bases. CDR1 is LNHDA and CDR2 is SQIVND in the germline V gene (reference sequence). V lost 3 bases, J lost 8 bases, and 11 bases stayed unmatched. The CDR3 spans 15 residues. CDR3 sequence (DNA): TGTGCCAGTAGTATTTACTCCAGGGGGCATGGAGGCTACACCTTC. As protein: CASSIYSRGHGGYTF. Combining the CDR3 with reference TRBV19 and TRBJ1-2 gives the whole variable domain DGGITQSPKYLFRKEGQNVTLSCEQNLNHDAMYWYRQDPGQGLRLIYYSQIVNDFQKGDIAEGYSVSREKKESFPLTVTSAQKNPTAFYLCASSIYSRGHGGYTFGSGTRLTVV.

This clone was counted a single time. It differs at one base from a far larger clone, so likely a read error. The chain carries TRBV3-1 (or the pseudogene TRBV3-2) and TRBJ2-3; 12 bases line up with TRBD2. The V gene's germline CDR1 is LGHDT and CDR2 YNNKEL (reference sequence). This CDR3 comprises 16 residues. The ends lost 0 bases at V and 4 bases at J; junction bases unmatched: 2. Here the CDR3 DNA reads TGTGCCAGCAGCCAAGATCTAGCGGGGGGGTCAGATACGCAGTATTTT. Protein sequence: CASSQDLAGGSDTQYF.

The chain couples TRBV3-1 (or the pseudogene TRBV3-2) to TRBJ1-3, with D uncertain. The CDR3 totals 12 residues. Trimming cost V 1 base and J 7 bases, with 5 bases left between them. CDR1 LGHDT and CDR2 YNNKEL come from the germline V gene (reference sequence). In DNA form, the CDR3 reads TGTGCCAGCAGCCAAGGAGGGAACACCATATATTTT. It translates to CASSQGGNTIYF.

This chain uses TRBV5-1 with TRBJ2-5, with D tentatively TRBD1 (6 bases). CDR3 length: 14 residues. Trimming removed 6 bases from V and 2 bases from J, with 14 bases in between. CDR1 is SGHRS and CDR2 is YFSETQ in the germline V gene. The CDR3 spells CASNLGQTQETQYF. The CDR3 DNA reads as TGCGCCAGCAACCTCGGACAGACACAAGAGACCCAGTACTTC.

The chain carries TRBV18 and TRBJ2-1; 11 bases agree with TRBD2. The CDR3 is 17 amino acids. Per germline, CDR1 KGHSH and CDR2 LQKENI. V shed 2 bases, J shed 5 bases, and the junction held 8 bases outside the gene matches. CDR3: CASSPSLASGGNNEQFF. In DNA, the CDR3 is TGTGCCAGCTCACCAAGCTTAGCTAGCGGGGGGAACAATGAGCAGTTCTTC.

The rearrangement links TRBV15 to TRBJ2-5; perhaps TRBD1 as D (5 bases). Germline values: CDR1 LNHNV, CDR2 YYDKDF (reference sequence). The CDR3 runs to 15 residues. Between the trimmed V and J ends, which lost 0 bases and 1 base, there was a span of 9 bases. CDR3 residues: CATSRDPDSQETQYF. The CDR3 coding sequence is TGTGCCACCAGCAGAGATCCCGACAGCCAAGAGACCCAGTACTTC. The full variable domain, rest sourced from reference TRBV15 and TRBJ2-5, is DAMVIQNPRYQVTQFGKPVTLSCSQTLNHNVMYWYQQKSSQAPKLLFHYYDKDFNNEADTPDNFQSRRPNTSFCFLDIRSPGLGDTAMYLCATSRDPDSQETQYFGPGTRLLVL.

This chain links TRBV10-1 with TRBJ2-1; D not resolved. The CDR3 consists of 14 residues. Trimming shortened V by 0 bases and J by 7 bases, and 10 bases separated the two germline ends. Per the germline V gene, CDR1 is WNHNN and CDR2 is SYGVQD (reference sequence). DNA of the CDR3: TGCGCCAGCAGTGAGTCGAAAGTTAGTAATGAGCAGTTCTTC. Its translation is CASSESKVSNEQFF.

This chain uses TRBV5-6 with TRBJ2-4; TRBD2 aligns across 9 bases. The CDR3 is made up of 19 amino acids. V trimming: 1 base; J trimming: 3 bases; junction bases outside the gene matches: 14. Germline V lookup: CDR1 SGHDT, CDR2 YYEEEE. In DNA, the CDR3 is TGTGCCAGCAGCTTGTTTTGGAGTAGCGGGGGTTTACTCAAAAACATTCAGTACTTC. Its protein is CASSLFWSSGGLLKNIQYF.

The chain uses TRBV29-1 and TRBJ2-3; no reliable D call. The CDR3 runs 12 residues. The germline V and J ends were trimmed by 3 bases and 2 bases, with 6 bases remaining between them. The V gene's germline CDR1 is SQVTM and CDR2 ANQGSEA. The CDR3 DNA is TGCAGCGTTGATCAGAACACAGATACGCAGTATTTT. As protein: CSVDQNTDTQYF.

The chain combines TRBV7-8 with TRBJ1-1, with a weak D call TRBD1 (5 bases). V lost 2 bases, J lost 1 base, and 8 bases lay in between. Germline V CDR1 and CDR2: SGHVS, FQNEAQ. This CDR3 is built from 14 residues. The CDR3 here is CASSLQGWNTEAFF. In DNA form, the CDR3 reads TGTGCCAGCAGCTTACAGGGATGGAACACTGAAGCTTTCTTT.

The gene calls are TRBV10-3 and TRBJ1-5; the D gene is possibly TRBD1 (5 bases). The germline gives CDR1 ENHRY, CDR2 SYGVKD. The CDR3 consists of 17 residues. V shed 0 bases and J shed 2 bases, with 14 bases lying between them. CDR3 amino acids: CAISESGGGGGNQPQHF. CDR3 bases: TGTGCCATCAGTGAGTCAGGCGGGGGAGGAGGCAATCAGCCCCAGCATTTT.

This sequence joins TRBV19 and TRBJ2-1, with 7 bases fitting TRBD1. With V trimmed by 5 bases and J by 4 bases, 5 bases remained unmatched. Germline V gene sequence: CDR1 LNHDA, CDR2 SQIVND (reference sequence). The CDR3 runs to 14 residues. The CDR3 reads CASSPRDRYNEQFF. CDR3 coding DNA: TGTGCCAGTAGTCCTCGGGACAGATACAATGAGCAGTTCTTC.

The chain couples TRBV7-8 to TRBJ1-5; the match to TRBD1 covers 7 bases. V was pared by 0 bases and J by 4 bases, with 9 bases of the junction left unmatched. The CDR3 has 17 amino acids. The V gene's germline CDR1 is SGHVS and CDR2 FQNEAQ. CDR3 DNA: TGTGCCAGCAGCTTAGCGTTAAGTCAACAGGGGAATCAGCCCCAGCATTTT. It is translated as CASSLALSQQGNQPQHF.

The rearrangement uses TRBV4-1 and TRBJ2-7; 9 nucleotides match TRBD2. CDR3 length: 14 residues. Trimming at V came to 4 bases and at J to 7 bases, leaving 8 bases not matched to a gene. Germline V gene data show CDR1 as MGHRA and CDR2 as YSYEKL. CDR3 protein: CASSPGLASIEQYF. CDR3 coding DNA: TGCGCCAGCAGCCCCGGACTAGCGTCTATAGAGCAGTACTTC.